The entry that follows covers one T cell receptor (beta chain) sequence. Its antigen is currently unknown. Sequencing was performed with immunoSEQ multiplex PCR; in TCRdb, only in-frame clones are kept and a portion is missing. The sample includes 80,000 to 95,000 clones, roughly 90% of them seen just once. The data stem from a study of OX40 agonist ivuxolimab in advanced cancers. Across the study: It was ivuxolimab, an agonistic anti-OX40 (CD134) antibody, that patients were treated with. Three patients got partial responses; one had hepatocellular carcinoma and two had cutaneous melanoma.

General study results and limits: More expanded clones were seen, on average, in CD8+ T cells than in CD4+.

Any history of autoimmune disease or systemic immunosuppression disqualified patients. Germline loops: CDR1 LGHNA, CDR2 YNFKEQ. With 4 bases removed from V and 0 bases from J, the gap between germline ends came to 7 bases. The CDR3 is 15 amino acids. The rearrangement joins TRBV4-2 to TRBJ2-6, with D possibly being TRBD1 (6 bases). Sequencing was performed on CD4+ or CD8+ T cells sorted from blood, taken in a trial of the OX40 agonist ivuxolimab. The source is an adult with an advanced solid tumor such as melanoma, head and neck, liver or kidney cancer. CDR3 coding DNA: TGTGCCAGCAGCCCGGACAGCTCTGGGGCCAACGTCCTGACTTTC. Protein product: CASSPDSSGANVLTF.